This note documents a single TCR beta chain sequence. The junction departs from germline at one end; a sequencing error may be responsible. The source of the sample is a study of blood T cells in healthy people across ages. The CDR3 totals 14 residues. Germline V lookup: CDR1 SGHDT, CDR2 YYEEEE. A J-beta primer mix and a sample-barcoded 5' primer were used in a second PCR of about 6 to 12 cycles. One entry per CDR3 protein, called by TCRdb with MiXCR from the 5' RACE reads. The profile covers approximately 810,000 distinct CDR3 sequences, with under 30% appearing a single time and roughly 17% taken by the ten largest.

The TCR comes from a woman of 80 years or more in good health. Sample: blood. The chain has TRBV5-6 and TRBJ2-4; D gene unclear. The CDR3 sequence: CAGSDRAALNIQYF. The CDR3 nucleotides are TGTGCCGGCAGCGACCGGGCCGCTCTAAACATTCAGTACTTC.